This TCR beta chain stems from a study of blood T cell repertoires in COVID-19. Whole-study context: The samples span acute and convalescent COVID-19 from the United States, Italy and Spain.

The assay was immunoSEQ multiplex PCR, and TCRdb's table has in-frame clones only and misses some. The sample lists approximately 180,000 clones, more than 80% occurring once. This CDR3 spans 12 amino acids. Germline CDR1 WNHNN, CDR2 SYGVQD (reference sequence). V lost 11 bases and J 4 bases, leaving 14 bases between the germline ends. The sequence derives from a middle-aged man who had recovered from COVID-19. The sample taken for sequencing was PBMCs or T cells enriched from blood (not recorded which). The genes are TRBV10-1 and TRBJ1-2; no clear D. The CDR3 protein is CAGPKSGYGYTF. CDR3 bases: TGCGCCGGCCCCAAGAGCGGCTATGGCTACACCTTC.